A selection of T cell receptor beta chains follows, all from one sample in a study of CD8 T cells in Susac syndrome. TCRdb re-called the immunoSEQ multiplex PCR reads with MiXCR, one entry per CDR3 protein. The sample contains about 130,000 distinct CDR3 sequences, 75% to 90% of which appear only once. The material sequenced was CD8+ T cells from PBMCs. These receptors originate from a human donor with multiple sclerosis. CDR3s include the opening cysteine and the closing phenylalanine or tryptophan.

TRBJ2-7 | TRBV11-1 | CASSVQDYEQYF
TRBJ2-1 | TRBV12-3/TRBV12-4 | CVSSFPSTGPLYNEQFF
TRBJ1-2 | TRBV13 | CASSEGADYGYTF
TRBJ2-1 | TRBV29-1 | CSVAGESYNEQFF
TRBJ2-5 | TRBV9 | CASSVGGTGSLTETQYF
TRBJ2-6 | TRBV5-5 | CASSPIGGLTGANVLTF
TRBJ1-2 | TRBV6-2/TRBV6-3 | CASSYQDGYGYTF
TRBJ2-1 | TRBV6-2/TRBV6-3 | CASRILAGKSYEQFF
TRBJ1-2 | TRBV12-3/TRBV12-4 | CASSFLSRDYGYTF
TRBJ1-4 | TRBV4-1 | CASSQDNSNEKLFF
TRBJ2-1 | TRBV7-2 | CASSPGDWYYNEQFF
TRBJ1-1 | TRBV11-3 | CASSFRGGNDRAFF
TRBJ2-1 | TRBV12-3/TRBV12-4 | CASSSGLAGDSSYNEQFF
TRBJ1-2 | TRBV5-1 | CASSWRGQGALEDGYTF
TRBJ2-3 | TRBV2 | CASSEATSSTDTQYF
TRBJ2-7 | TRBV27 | CASSDPAGQGPEQYF
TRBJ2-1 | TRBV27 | CASSLSPGTGHNEQFF
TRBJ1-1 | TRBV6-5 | CTARTALNTEAFF
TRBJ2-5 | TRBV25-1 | CASSRGISGEDQETQYF
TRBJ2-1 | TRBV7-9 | CASSFGGSNGEQFF
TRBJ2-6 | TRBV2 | CASEPGANVLTF
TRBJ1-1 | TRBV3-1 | CASSQGPGKNTEAFF
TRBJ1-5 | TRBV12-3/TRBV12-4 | CASSSDGSNQPQHF
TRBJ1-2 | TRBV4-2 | CASSPGRGQYYGYTF
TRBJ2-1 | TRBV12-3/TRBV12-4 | CASRYALGEQFF
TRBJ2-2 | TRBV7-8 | CASDSTSGGTGELFF
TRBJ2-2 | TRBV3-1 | CASSQGSGEEELFF
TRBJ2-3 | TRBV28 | CASSLFSGESTDTQYF
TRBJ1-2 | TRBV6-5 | CASSYQGLTSGYTF
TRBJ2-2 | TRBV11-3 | CASSSITTGELFF
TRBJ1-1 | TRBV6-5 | CASSYSRGVTEAFF
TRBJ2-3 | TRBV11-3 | CASSLPTSEADTQYF
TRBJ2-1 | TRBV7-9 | CASSPILSSYNEQFF
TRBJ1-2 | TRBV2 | CASSEASGQPYGYTF
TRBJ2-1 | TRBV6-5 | CASSYAGSGNGDEQFF
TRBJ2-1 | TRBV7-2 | CASSLVGQGGIYNEQFF
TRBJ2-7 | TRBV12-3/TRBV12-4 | CASSRGHILPYEQYF
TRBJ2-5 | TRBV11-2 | CASSSRDRRGSQYF
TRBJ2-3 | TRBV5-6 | CASNQNSGGTDTQYF
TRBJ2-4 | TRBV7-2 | CASSEGEGDIQYF
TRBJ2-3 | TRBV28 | CASIGAGITDTQYF
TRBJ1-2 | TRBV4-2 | CASSHQRDGSYGYTF